This T cell receptor beta chain was recorded in a study of blood T cell repertoires in COVID-19 (dated by TCRdb to between 2020 and 2021). Broadly, across the study: Samples covering the acute and convalescent phases of COVID-19 were provided by collaborators in the United States, Italy and Spain. The prospective study material was composed of cDNA or gDNA derived from T cells, B-cell-depleted T cells, or PBMCs. The dataset comprised deeply sampled blood TCRbeta repertoires from subjects exposed to, actively infected with, or recovered from COVID-19. The repertoires were released in a freely available public database meant as a resource for research on the immune response to SARS-CoV-2. The samples were drawn from the first 160 participants of the ongoing ImmuneRACE study and from 950 to 1,500 subjects provided by 6 global collaborators. Nearly every sample came with metadata listing a de-identified subject ID, COVID-19 status, age in years and sex. Where available, HLA class I and class II types were taken from metadata supplied by the sample provider and were not determined by assay-based typing. The research as a whole found: Clinical and demographic metadata were provided uncurated, with the amount varying by source and participant.

Between the V and J ends, shortened by 4 bases and 4 bases respectively, the junction contains 10 bases. The germline V gene specifies SGDLS as CDR1 and YYNGEE as CDR2. There are 13 amino acids in the CDR3, from cysteine to phenylalanine inclusive. The retained sequence is limited to the CDR3, 39 bases, with the frame set at the first base. The immunoSEQ Assay, a bias-controlled multiplex PCR, was used to amplify TCRbeta CDR3 regions from genomic DNA. On the study's bioinformatics: The number of nucleated cells in each sample was estimated by amplification of reference gene primers within the assay. To quantify the absolute abundance of each unique TCRbeta CDR3 rearrangement, sequence reads were collapsed and filtered. For each sample, productive Simpson clonality was calculated by taking the square root of Simpson's diversity index across productive rearrangements. TCRdb retrieved this table from immuneACCESS and kept in-frame rearrangements only. Not all clones are present; in checked studies, unresolved V genes account for under half, and no reason is known for the remainder. Clone size and the V and J calls come from that table; the DNA yielded D and trimming. The sample table contains over 85,000 clones; only one count was recorded for over 80% of them. The ten largest make up under 1.2% of the sample.

Concerning this clone itself: Its antigen is currently not known. Per-base qualities were not stored, and no clone one base away is much larger.

Each collaborating institution followed its own protocols to collect whole blood in K2EDTA tubes. For TCRbeta analysis, collaborators shipped samples as frozen whole blood, isolated PBMCs, or DNA extracted from either of those sample types. The TCR originated in a human donor in a cohort sampled during active COVID-19. Recombination linked TRBV9 to TRBJ2-3; the D gene is possibly TRBD2, with 6 bases matching. Material for sequencing was peripheral blood. The CDR3 protein: CASSSRLADTQYF. In nucleotide form, the sequence is TGTGCCAGCAGCTCTCGACTAGCAGATACGCAGTATTTT.